These 7 T cell receptor beta chains came from one sample sequenced in a study of OX40 agonist ivuxolimab in advanced cancers. TCRdb's table, derived via immunoSEQ multiplex PCR, lists solely in-frame clones and lacks some. The sample shows about 73,000 clones, 85% to 90% of them seen only once. The sequencing used CD4+ or CD8+ T cells sorted from blood, collected in a trial of the OX40 agonist ivuxolimab. The source of these receptors is an adult with an advanced solid tumor such as melanoma, head and neck, liver or kidney cancer.

V and J are TRBV29-1 and TRBJ2-7, with TRBD1 identical over 7 bases. CDR3 length equals 13 residues. The germline V gene encodes CDR1 SQVTM and CDR2 ANQGSEA. V gave up 5 bases and J gave up 3 bases; unmatched junction bases: 7. In nucleotides, the CDR3 is TGCAGCGTTAGGGGGCCAGGGGGCTACGAGCAGTACTTC. Its protein product is CSVRGPGGYEQYF.

A remark on this clone: The junction differs from germline at one of its ends, possibly a read error. V is TRBV27 and J is TRBJ1-5, with TRBD1 identical over 7 bases. This CDR3 region has 15 residues. Germline lookup yields CDR1 MNHEY and CDR2 SMNVEV (reference sequence). The DNA for the CDR3 is TGTGCCAGCAGTCCGGTGGGACCGTCGGGACAGCCCCAGCGTTTT. Its translation: CASSPVGPSGQPQRF.

CDR3 amino acids: CASSGAGELFF. The CDR3 nucleotides read TGTGCCAGCAGTGGAGCCGGGGAGCTGTTTTTT. The J gene is TRBJ2-2, the V gene TRBV27; D not certain. Between the trimmed V and J ends, which lost 5 bases and 6 bases, there was a span of 4 bases. The CDR3 has 11 residues. Germline CDR1 MNHEY, CDR2 SMNVEV (reference sequence).

The V and J genes are TRBV29-1 and TRBJ1-2, with 8 bases fitting TRBD1. J was trimmed by 5 bases and V by 6 bases; bases with no gene match: 8. Per the germline V gene, CDR1 is SQVTM and CDR2 is ANQGSEA. The length of the CDR3 is 13 residues. The CDR3 protein is CSVGTGEAYGYTF. The DNA for the CDR3 is TGCAGCGTCGGGACAGGCGAAGCATATGGCTACACCTTC.

Comments on this clone: An end of the junction does not agree with germline; a read error may underlie this. This chain connects TRBV11-2 to TRBJ2-3; maybe TRBD2 (6 bases). CDR1 is SGHAT, CDR2 FQNNGV, per germline. The CDR3 sequence is 15 residues long. The CDR3 is CATSFRAGTTDTQYF. The CDR3 DNA is TGTGCCACCAGCTTCAGGGCGGGGACCACAGATACGCAGTATTTT.

The V call is TRBV4-2, the J call TRBJ1-6; no clear D. The germline V gene encodes CDR1 LGHNA and CDR2 YNFKEQ. This CDR3 has 16 amino acids. The V end was cut by 1 base, the J end by 1 base, with 8 bases between. The CDR3 bases are TGTGCCAGCAGCCAAGGGAGGGTTTCCTATAATTCACCCCTCCACTTT. The encoded protein is CASSQGRVSYNSPLHF.

The genes are TRBV28 and TRBJ1-4; TRBD1 aligns across 8 bases. CDR3 length equals 15 residues. Germline V CDR1 and CDR2: MDHEN, SYDVKM. V was pared by 5 bases and J by 3 bases, with 5 bases of the junction left unmatched. The CDR3 region has the DNA TGTGCCAGCAGTCAGCCGGGACAGGCTAATGAAAAACTGTTTTTT. It is translated as CASSQPGQANEKLFF.